This entry lists 10 T cell receptor beta chains sequenced from one sample in a study of cytomegalovirus exposure and HLA in healthy donors. Researchers ran the PCR with 60 Vbeta and 13 Jbeta primers. TCRdb's table, derived via immunoSEQ multiplex PCR, lists solely in-frame clones and lacks some. The sample contains about 160,000 clones, 75% of which appear only once. The sample comprised PBMCs. The source is a female donor in good health and CMV-seronegative.

This clone was seen once. The V call is TRBV7-3, the J call TRBJ1-2, with D uncertain. The CDR3 runs to 13 residues. The V end was cut by 5 bases, the J end by 8 bases, with 15 bases between. Looked up from germline, CDR1 is SGHTA and CDR2 is FQGTGA. DNA for the CDR3: TGTGCCAGCAGCCAAAAGGCGGGCGTCGGCTACACCTTC. Translating it yields CASSQKAGVGYTF.

The chain is built from TRBV12-1 and TRBJ1-5; the DNA was not compared with TRBD1, the D call given in the table. TRBV12-1 is designated a pseudogene. This CDR3 spans 15 amino acids. The CDR3 loop reads CASSFGTGRVQPQHF. The CDR3 bases are TGTGCCAGCAGCTTTGGAACAGGACGGGTCCAGCCCCAGCATTTT.

V and J are TRBV7-3 and TRBJ2-2, with D perhaps matching TRBD2 (5 bases). The CDR3 is 13 residues long. V gave up 2 bases and J gave up 4 bases, with 5 bases separating them. The germline V gene encodes CDR1 SGHTA and CDR2 FQGTGA. CDR3 nucleotides: TGTGCCAGCAGCTTAGCGGGCACCGGGGAGCTGTTTTTT. Translation: CASSLAGTGELFF.

The genes are TRBV6-5 and TRBJ1-4; the D gene is possibly TRBD1 (6 bases). Germline V gene data show CDR1 as MNHEY and CDR2 as SVGAGI. The CDR3 consists of 14 residues. V lost 5 bases to trimming and J lost 4 bases, with 11 bases between them. The CDR3 here is CASSRGGDNEKLFF. The CDR3 DNA is TGTGCCAGCAGTAGGGGGGGGGATAATGAAAAACTGTTTTTT.

The chain has TRBV29-1 and TRBJ1-2, with D perhaps TRBD1 (5 bases). V lost 5 bases to trimming and J lost 8 bases, with 15 bases between them. This CDR3 has 12 residues. The V gene's germline CDR1 is SQVTM and CDR2 ANQGSEA. This CDR3 reads CSVREGVGGYTF. DNA of the CDR3: TGCAGCGTTCGAGAAGGGGTTGGGGGCTACACCTTC.

The chain carries TRBV7-8 and TRBJ2-5, with D unresolved. CDR1 SGHVS and CDR2 FQNEAQ come from the germline V gene. CDR3 length: 10 residues. V was clipped by 7 bases and J by 3 bases, with 3 bases between them. The CDR3 nucleotides are TGTGCCAGCACCAAAGAGACCCAGTACTTC. Its protein product is CASTKETQYF.

In its sample, this clone was seen a few times. The V gene is TRBV15, the J gene TRBJ2-1; 9 bases align to TRBD2. The CDR3 totals 15 residues. Per the germline V gene, CDR1 is LNHNV and CDR2 is YYDKDF (reference sequence). V shed 7 bases and J 0 bases; nucleotides not matched to a gene: 4. CDR3 DNA sequence: TGTGCCACCACAGCGGGAGGAAGCTCCTACAATGAGCAGTTCTTC. Amino acid sequence: CATTAGGSSYNEQFF.

This clone was detected once. V is TRBV19 and J is TRBJ1-1, with 7 bases that match TRBD1. With V trimmed by 4 bases and J by 5 bases, 22 bases remained unmatched. Germline V gene sequence: CDR1 LNHDA, CDR2 SQIVND (reference sequence). The CDR3 covers 19 residues. DNA of the CDR3: TGTGCCAGTAGTACCCCAAGGCGGACAGGTAGGAGTTTTGGAACTGAAGCTTTCTTT. It is translated as CASSTPRRTGRSFGTEAFF.

This chain connects TRBV27 to TRBJ2-1; 11 nucleotides align to TRBD2. Germline V CDR1 and CDR2: MNHEY, SMNVEV (reference sequence). Trimming cost V 3 bases and J 8 bases; bases outside gene matches: 3. The CDR3 consists of 14 residues. The CDR3: CASSFGLAGDEQFF. The CDR3 DNA follows: TGTGCCAGCAGTTTTGGACTAGCGGGTGATGAGCAGTTCTTC.

CDR3 nucleotides: TGTGCCAGCAGCGGAAGTGGTCGCCGGGAGACCCAGTACTTC. Residues: CASSGSGRRETQYF. The J gene is TRBJ2-5, the V gene TRBV9, with D hard to call. V was cut by 3 bases and J by 5 bases, with 14 bases left in between. The germline V gene has CDR1 SGDLS and CDR2 YYNGEE. This CDR3 contains 14 residues. Supplemented by reference TRBV9 and TRBJ2-5, the full variable domain reads DSGVTQTPKHLITATGQRVTLRCSPRSGDLSVYWYQQSLDQGLQFLIQYYNGEERAKGNILERFSAQQFPDLHSELNLSSLELGDSALYFCASSGSGRRETQYFGPGTRLLVL.